A single sample gave rise to the 15 T cell receptor beta chains below, sequenced in a study of blood T cell repertoires in COVID-19. The table came from immunoSEQ multiplex PCR; TCRdb's copy has only in-frame clones and leaves some out. This sample yields fewer than 250,000 clones, of which about 87% are seen a single time; roughly 3.7% belongs to the top ten. The sample consisted of PBMCs or T cells enriched from blood (not recorded which). The receptor set was obtained from a woman under 40 who had been exposed to COVID-19.

The V gene is TRBV24-1, the J gene TRBJ2-3; 10 bases map to TRBD2. CDR3 size: 16 residues. The germline V gene encodes CDR1 KGHDR and CDR2 SFDVKD. V trimming: 4 bases; J trimming: 6 bases; junction bases outside the gene matches: 9. CDR3 loop: CATSDRSGRAEDTQYF. The CDR3 nucleotides are TGTGCCACCAGTGACCGGAGCGGGAGGGCCGAGGATACGCAGTATTTT.

This chain links TRBV3-1 (or the pseudogene TRBV3-2) with TRBJ2-5, with D possibly being TRBD1 (6 bases). The CDR3 has 14 amino acids. Germline V lookup: CDR1 LGHDT, CDR2 YNNKEL (reference sequence). The V end was cut by 4 bases, the J end by 4 bases, with 13 bases between. The CDR3 loop reads CASSLNRELETQYF. The CDR3 nucleotides read TGTGCCAGCAGCCTCAACAGGGAGCTAGAGACCCAGTACTTC.

CDR3 sequence reads: CASSFQGTSSYNEQFF. The DNA of the CDR3 is TGCGCCAGCAGCTTCCAGGGCACAAGCTCCTACAATGAGCAGTTCTTC. The gene calls are TRBV5-1 and TRBJ2-1; possible D gene TRBD1, 5 bases. Germline loops: CDR1 SGHRS, CDR2 YFSETQ. The CDR3 covers 16 residues. V shed 2 bases and J shed 0 bases, with 12 bases lying between them.

The CDR3 nucleotides read TGCGCCAGCAGCTTGATTGCAGGGGTTAATGAAAAACTGTTTTTT. Translated, it gives CASSLIAGVNEKLFF. The chain employs TRBV5-1 and TRBJ1-4; perhaps TRBD1 as D (6 bases). The CDR3 consists of 15 residues. Germline CDR1 SGHRS, CDR2 YFSETQ. V was shortened by 1 base and J by 4 bases, with 11 bases between the two germline ends.

The V gene is TRBV6-1, the J gene TRBJ1-5; D gene unclear. Germline V CDR1 and CDR2: MNHNS, SASEGT. The CDR3 runs 15 residues. The germline V and J ends were trimmed by 2 bases and 7 bases, with 15 bases remaining between them. Here the CDR3 DNA reads TGTGCCAGCAGTGAAAGATTCGGGGAAGGGCAGCCCCAGCATTTT. Encoded protein: CASSERFGEGQPQHF.

The genes are TRBV19 and TRBJ1-2, with TRBD1 as a possible D gene (5 bases). Deletions cut 8 bases from V and 0 bases from J, with 16 bases between. This CDR3 comprises 15 residues. Looked up from germline, CDR1 is LNHDA and CDR2 is SQIVND (reference sequence). CDR3: CASRLQDRSNYGYTF. The CDR3 nucleotides read TGTGCCAGTCGCCTACAGGATCGATCTAACTATGGCTACACCTTC.

The count of this clone is one. This CDR3 reads CASTDYLGTDTQYF. DNA of the CDR3: TGTGCCAGCACCGACTACCTTGGCACAGATACGCAGTATTTT. The V and J genes are TRBV5-4 and TRBJ2-3; D perhaps matches TRBD2 (5 bases). The CDR3 is 14 amino acids. The V end lost 6 bases, the J end lost 1 base, and 12 bases lay between the germline ends. Germline CDR1 reads SGHNT; CDR2 reads YYREEE (reference sequence). Full variable domain (outside the CDR3, taken from reference TRBV5-4 and TRBJ2-3): ETGVTQSPTHLIKTRGQQVTLRCSSQSGHNTVSWYQQALGQGPQFIFQYYREEENGRGNFPPRFSGLQFPNYSSELNVNALELDDSALYLCASTDYLGTDTQYFGPGTRLTVL.

The chain couples TRBV7-3 to TRBJ1-2; possible D gene TRBD1, 5 bases. Trimming shortened V by 5 bases and J by 4 bases, and 14 bases separated the two germline ends. This CDR3 comprises 14 residues. The germline gives CDR1 SGHTA, CDR2 FQGTGA. The CDR3 is CASSPGGASYGYTF. The CDR3 nucleotides read TGTGCCAGCAGCCCCGGAGGGGCTAGCTATGGCTACACCTTC. Full variable domain (outside the CDR3, taken from reference TRBV7-3 and TRBJ1-2): GAGVSQTPSNKVTEKGKYVELRCDPISGHTALYWYRQSLGQGPEFLIYFQGTGAADDSGLPNDRFFAVRPEGSVSTLKIQRTERGDSAVYLCASSPGGASYGYTFGSGTRLTVV.

The CDR3 loop reads CASSSQLEGEQFF. The CDR3 nucleotides are TGCGCCAGCAGCTCGCAGTTAGAGGGTGAGCAGTTCTTC. The chain joins TRBV5-1 to TRBJ2-1; TRBD2 is a possible D gene (5 bases). The CDR3 has 13 amino acids. Germline assignment: CDR1 SGHRS and CDR2 YFSETQ. Trimming shortened V by 3 bases and J by 9 bases, and 13 bases separated the two germline ends.

The rearrangement uses TRBV6-5 and TRBJ2-3; 8 nucleotides align to TRBD2. In germline, CDR1 is MNHEY, CDR2 SVGAGI. V was clipped by 7 bases and J by 4 bases; unmatched bases: 10. CDR3 length: 15 amino acids. Here the CDR3 reads CASIAGRAFSDTQYF. The CDR3 bases are TGTGCCAGCATCGCCGGGAGGGCCTTCTCAGATACGCAGTATTTT.

This clone was picked up a small number of times. The chain links TRBV4-2 to TRBJ1-4, with D uncertain. The CDR3 consists of 15 residues. Germline V gives CDR1 LGHNA, CDR2 YNFKEQ. V lost 0 bases to trimming and J lost 5 bases, with 10 bases between them. CDR3 nucleotides: TGTGCCAGCAGCCAAGATCCGTCGGGAAATGAAAAACTGTTTTTT. Its protein is CASSQDPSGNEKLFF.

The chain uses TRBV2 and TRBJ1-6; TRBD1 agrees at 8 bases. The length of the CDR3 is 17 residues. Germline CDR1 SNHLY, CDR2 FYNNEI. J lost 0 bases, V lost 6 bases, and 7 bases had no gene match. CDR3 amino acids: CASRSRTGSSYNSPLHF. The CDR3 DNA is TGTGCCAGCAGAAGCAGGACAGGGAGCTCCTATAATTCACCCCTCCACTTT. The whole variable domain, filled in from reference TRBV2 and TRBJ1-6, reads EPEVTQTPSHQVTQMGQEVILRCVPISNHLYFYWYRQILGQKVEFLVSFYNNEISEKSEIFDDQFSVERPDGSNFTLKIRSTKLEDSAMYFCASRSRTGSSYNSPLHFGNGTRLTVT.

The chain recombines TRBV2 with TRBJ1-1; the D is unclear. Trimming left V 6 bases short and J 0 bases short, with 5 bases between. The CDR3 contains 12 residues. Per the germline V gene, CDR1 is SNHLY and CDR2 is FYNNEI. CDR3 sequence (DNA): TGTGCCAGCAGGAGGGTGAACACTGAAGCTTTCTTT. It encodes CASRRVNTEAFF.

This chain connects TRBV28 to TRBJ2-7; TRBD1 matches at 10 bases. The V and J ends lost 5 bases and 3 bases, in that order; junction bases with no gene match: 7. From germline, CDR1 is MDHEN and CDR2 SYDVKM. The CDR3 covers 15 residues. CDR3 in DNA: TGTGCCAGCAGTACAATCGGGACAGGGGACTACGAGCAGTACTTC. Protein product: CASSTIGTGDYEQYF.

CDR3 coding DNA: TGCAGCGTTCCCTCCAGCGGGGGTTACAATGAGCAGTTCTTC. It translates to CSVPSSGGYNEQFF. The chain has TRBV29-1 and TRBJ2-1, with 8 nucleotides matching TRBD2. The CDR3 is 14 residues long. The V gene end was trimmed by 5 bases and the J gene end by 4 bases; junction bases not matched to a gene: 7. From germline, CDR1 is SQVTM and CDR2 ANQGSEA.